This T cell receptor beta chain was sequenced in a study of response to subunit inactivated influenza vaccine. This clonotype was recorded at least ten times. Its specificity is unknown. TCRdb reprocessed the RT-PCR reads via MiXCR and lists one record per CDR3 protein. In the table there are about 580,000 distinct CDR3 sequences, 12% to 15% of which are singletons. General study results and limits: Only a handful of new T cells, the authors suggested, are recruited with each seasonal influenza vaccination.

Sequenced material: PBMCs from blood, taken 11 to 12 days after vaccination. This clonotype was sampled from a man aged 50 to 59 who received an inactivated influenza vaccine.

The CDR3 sequence: CASSLTRDRVTGELFF. In DNA, the CDR3 is TGTGCCAGCAGTCTAACCCGGGACAGGGTAACCGGGGAGCTGTTTTTT. J is TRBJ2-2 and V is TRBV28, with TRBD1 matching 9 bases. This CDR3 is built from 16 residues. Germline-derived CDR1 and CDR2 are MDHEN and SYDVKM. The J segment lost 5 bases and the V segment lost 5 bases, leaving 9 bases of the junction unmatched.